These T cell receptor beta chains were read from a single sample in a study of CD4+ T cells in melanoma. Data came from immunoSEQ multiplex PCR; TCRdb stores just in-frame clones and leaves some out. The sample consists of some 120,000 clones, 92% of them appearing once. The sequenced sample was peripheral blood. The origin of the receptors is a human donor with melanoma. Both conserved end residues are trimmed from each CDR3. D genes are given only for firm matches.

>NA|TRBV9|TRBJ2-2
ASSVGRSNTGELF
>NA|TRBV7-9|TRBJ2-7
ASSLGGFGGQGHEQY
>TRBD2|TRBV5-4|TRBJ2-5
ASSLAGGTGETQY
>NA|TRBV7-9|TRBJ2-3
ASSLWDGYTQY
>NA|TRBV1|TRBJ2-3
TSSRLPPPSITQY
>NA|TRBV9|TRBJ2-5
ASSVRAGNQETQY
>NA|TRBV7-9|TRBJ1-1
ASSPRTEAF
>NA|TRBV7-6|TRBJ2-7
ASSLQVPPYEQY
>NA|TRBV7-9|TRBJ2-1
ASSYRDWEQF
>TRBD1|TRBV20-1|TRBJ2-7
SSGQGYEQY
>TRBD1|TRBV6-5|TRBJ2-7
ASSYPGTGMGEQY
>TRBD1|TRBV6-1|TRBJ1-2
ASMPGGSNYGYT
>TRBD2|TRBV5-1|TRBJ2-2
ASSLLAGDTGELF
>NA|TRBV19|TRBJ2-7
ASSIPGSYEQY
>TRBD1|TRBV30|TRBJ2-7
ACILQGAYEQY
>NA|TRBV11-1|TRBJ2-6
ASSLGSSSGANVLT
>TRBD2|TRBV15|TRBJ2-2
ATSRLRDYLSGELF
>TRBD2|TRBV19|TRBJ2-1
ASSTSGVAGVEQF
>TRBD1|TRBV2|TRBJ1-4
ASTDRGRGEKLF
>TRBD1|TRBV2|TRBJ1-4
ASSEGQGTEKLF
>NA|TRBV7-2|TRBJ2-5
ASSSTWGTETQY
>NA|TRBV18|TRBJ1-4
ASSPGPGELF
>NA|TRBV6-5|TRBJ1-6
ASSYGANSPLH
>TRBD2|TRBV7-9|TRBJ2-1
ASSLTSGAYNEQF
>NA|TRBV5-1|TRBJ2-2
ASSLIQGELF
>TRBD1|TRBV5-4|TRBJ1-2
ASSLINTGVDGYT
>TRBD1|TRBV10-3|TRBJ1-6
AISERGPGAGSPLH
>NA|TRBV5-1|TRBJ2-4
ASSLPGTNAKNIQY
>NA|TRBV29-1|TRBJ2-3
SVEGWVRGGLITDTQY
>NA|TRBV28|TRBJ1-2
ASSEGGYGYT
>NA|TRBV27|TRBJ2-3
ASSLVASDTDTQY
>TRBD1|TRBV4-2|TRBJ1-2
ASSPTGANYGYT
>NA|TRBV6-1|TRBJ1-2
ASSLSAGHLGGYT
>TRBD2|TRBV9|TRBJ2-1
ASSVTGGWLLAGGNEQF
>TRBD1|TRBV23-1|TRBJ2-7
ASRPDRGNEQY
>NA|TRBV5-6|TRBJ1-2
ASSRSLDRGNYGYT
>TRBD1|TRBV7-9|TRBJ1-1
ASSVTGDNTEAF
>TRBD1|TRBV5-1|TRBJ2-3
ASSQDREDTQY
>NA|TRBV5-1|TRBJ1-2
ASSLAGGSGGYT
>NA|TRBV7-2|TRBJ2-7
ASREAASYEQY
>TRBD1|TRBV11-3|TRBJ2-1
ASRPRDSDEQF
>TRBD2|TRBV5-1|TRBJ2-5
ASSPRLAGSETQY
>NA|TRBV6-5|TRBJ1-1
ASTGRMNTEAF
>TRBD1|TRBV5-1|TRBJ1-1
ASSPSGTGVSLNAF
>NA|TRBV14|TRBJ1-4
ASSQATGANEKLF
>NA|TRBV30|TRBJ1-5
AWAPKGNQPQH
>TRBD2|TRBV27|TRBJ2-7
ASSSTGTSAYEQY
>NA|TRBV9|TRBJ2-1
ASSPLKGENEQF
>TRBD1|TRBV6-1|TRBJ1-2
ASSDLGQASGYT
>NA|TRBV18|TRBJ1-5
ASSLQSPTASDQPQH